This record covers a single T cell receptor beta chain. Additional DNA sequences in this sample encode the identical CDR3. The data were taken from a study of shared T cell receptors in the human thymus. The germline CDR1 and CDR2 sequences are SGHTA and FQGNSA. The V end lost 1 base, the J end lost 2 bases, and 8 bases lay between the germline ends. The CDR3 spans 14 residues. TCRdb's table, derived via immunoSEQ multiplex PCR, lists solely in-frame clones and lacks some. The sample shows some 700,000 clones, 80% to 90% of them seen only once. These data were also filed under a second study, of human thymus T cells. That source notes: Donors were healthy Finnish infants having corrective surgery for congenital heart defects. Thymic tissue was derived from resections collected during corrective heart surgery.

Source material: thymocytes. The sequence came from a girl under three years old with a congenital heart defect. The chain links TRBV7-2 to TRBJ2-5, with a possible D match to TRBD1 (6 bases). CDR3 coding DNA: TGTGCCAGCAGCTTAGGCCAGGGGCAAGAGACCCAGTACTTC. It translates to CASSLGQGQETQYF.